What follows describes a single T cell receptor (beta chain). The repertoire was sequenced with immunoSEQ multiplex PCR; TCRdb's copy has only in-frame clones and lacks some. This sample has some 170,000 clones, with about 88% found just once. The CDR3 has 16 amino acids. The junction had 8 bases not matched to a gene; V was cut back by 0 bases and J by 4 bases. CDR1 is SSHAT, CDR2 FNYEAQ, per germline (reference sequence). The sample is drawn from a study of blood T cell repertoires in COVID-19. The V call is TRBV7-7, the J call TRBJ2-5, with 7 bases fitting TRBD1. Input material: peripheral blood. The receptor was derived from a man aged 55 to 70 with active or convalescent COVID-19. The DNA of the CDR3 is TGTGCCAGCAGCTTAGCGGGGCAGGGGGTGCGAGAGACCCAGTACTTC. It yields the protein CASSLAGQGVRETQYF.